This is a list of T cell receptor beta chains from one sample in a study of blood T cell repertoires in COVID-19. Some clones are missing from TCRdb's copy, which holds only in-frame ones; the method was immunoSEQ multiplex PCR. This sample has approximately 66,000 clones; 73% occur once, and the top ten carry over 20%. The material sequenced was peripheral blood. The source of these receptors is a man between 60 and 70 years old with acute or convalescent COVID-19. The CDR3 runs from the conserved cysteine through the conserved F or W. Fields, in order: J gene, clone size, V gene, D gene, CDR3 DNA, CDR3 protein. The D gene is left open where the match is weak. Part of the rows lack a size; the others show once, few, many or a class for expanded clones.

J: TRBJ2-1; size: NA; V: TRBV10-2; D: TRBD2; DNA: TGCGCCAGCAGTGACCCGGGGGGCAATGAGCAGTTCTTC; CDR3: CASSDPGGNEQFF
J: TRBJ2-7; size: NA; V: TRBV11-2; D: TRBD1; DNA: TGTGCCAGCAGCCAGGACAGGGGCTACGAGCAGTACTTC; CDR3: CASSQDRGYEQYF
J: TRBJ1-5; size: NA; V: TRBV20-1; D: NA; DNA: TGCAGTGCTAGTTTGGCACCGTCTAGCAATCAGCCCCAGCATTTT; CDR3: CSASLAPSSNQPQHF
J: TRBJ2-7; size: few; V: TRBV18; D: TRBD1; DNA: TGTGCCAGCTCCCCGTCCAGGGACAGGGACTCCTACGAGCAGTACTTC; CDR3: CASSPSRDRDSYEQYF
J: TRBJ1-2; size: NA; V: TRBV5-1; D: TRBD1; DNA: TGCGCCAGCAGCTTGGGGGCAGGGGGAGGCTATGGCTACACCTTC; CDR3: CASSLGAGGGYGYTF
J: TRBJ1-5; size: NA; V: TRBV6-2/TRBV6-3; D: NA; DNA: TGTGCCAGCAGCAGACTAGATAGCAATCAGCCCCAGCATTTT; CDR3: CASSRLDSNQPQHF
J: TRBJ2-3; size: NA; V: TRBV21-1; D: NA; DNA: TGTGCCAGCAACCCCGGGACTAGCGGGAGAAGGCGAGATACGCAGTATTTT; CDR3: CASNPGTSGRRRDTQYF
J: TRBJ2-5; size: NA; V: TRBV28; D: TRBD1; DNA: TGTGCCAGCAGGAGACAGGGAGAAGAGACCCAGTACTTC; CDR3: CASRRQGEETQYF
J: TRBJ2-4; size: NA; V: TRBV15; D: NA; DNA: TGTGCCACCAGCAGAGATTTGAGAGGCCCCAAGTACTTC; CDR3: CATSRDLRGPKYF
J: TRBJ2-6; size: NA; V: TRBV3-1/TRBV3-2; D: NA; DNA: TGTGCCAGCAGCCAAGATCTAAGAGTCTCTGGGGCCAACGTCCTGACTTTC; CDR3: CASSQDLRVSGANVLTF
J: TRBJ2-7; size: few; V: TRBV19; D: TRBD2; DNA: TGTGCCAGTAGTATACCTGGCGGGAGGCAGTACGAGCAGTACTTC; CDR3: CASSIPGGRQYEQYF
J: TRBJ1-1; size: NA; V: TRBV28; D: TRBD1; DNA: TGTGCCAGCAGTCTACAGGGGGGAACTGAAGCTTTCTTT; CDR3: CASSLQGGTEAFF
J: TRBJ2-5; size: NA; V: TRBV11-1; D: NA; DNA: TGTGCCAGCAGCTTCCCACCAGGGCAGGTGGGGGAGACCCAGTACTTC; CDR3: CASSFPPGQVGETQYF
J: TRBJ2-2; size: NA; V: TRBV5-1; D: TRBD2; DNA: TGCGCCAGCAGCTCGTTTTTGCGGGAGTTGGTCACCGGGGAGCTGTTTTTT; CDR3: CASSSFLRELVTGELFF
J: TRBJ1-6; size: NA; V: TRBV6-1; D: TRBD1; DNA: TGTGCCAGCAGTGATATTACACAGGGGGCCTATGAGAATTCACCCCTCCACTTT; CDR3: CASSDITQGAYENSPLHF
J: TRBJ2-5; size: NA; V: TRBV3-1/TRBV3-2; D: TRBD2; DNA: TGTGCCAGCAGCCAAGGGGGCGGGAGGGCGGCAGAGACCCAGTACTTC; CDR3: CASSQGGGRAAETQYF
J: TRBJ2-5; size: NA; V: TRBV11-2; D: TRBD1; DNA: TGTGCCAGCAGCTTAGTGGCAGGGGGCGCGATGGAGACCCAGTACTTC; CDR3: CASSLVAGGAMETQYF
J: TRBJ2-1; size: NA; V: TRBV6-1; D: NA; DNA: TGTGCCAGCAGTGAACTACAGGGAGCATACAATGAGCAGTTCTTC; CDR3: CASSELQGAYNEQFF
J: TRBJ2-7; size: few; V: TRBV24-1; D: NA; DNA: TGTGCCACCAGTGATGGCAGCTACGAGCAGTACTTC; CDR3: CATSDGSYEQYF
J: TRBJ2-3; size: NA; V: TRBV29-1; D: TRBD2; DNA: TGCAGCGTTGATACTAGCGGGGGCACAGATACGCAGTATTTT; CDR3: CSVDTSGGTDTQYF
J: TRBJ1-1; size: NA; V: TRBV4-1; D: NA; DNA: TGCGCCAGCAGCCAAACCCACAGGGAAACTGAAGCTTTCTTT; CDR3: CASSQTHRETEAFF
J: TRBJ2-1; size: NA; V: TRBV2; D: TRBD2; DNA: TGTGCCAGCAGGGGGACTAGCGGGAGAGGGGCCTACAATGAGCAGTTCTTC; CDR3: CASRGTSGRGAYNEQFF
J: TRBJ2-7; size: NA; V: TRBV5-1; D: NA; DNA: TGCGCCAGCAGCGGAGGATCTACTTACGAGCAGTACTTC; CDR3: CASSGGSTYEQYF
J: TRBJ2-5; size: NA; V: TRBV11-1; D: NA; DNA: TGTGCCAGCAGCCCAAAGGAGAGGGAACAAGAGACCCAGTACTTC; CDR3: CASSPKEREQETQYF
J: TRBJ2-7; size: once; V: TRBV3-1/TRBV3-2; D: NA; DNA: TGTGCCAGCAGCCAAGGTCAAGCACCTTTCTACGAGCAGTACTTC; CDR3: CASSQGQAPFYEQYF
J: TRBJ2-5; size: NA; V: TRBV9; D: TRBD1; DNA: TGTGCCAGCAGCATTGGACAGGGATCGCAAGAGACCCAGTACTTC; CDR3: CASSIGQGSQETQYF
J: TRBJ2-2; size: NA; V: TRBV5-1; D: NA; DNA: TGCGCCAGCAGCTTGGAGCCGAACACCGGGGAGCTGTTTTTT; CDR3: CASSLEPNTGELFF
J: TRBJ2-7; size: NA; V: TRBV5-1; D: TRBD2; DNA: TGCGCCAGCAGCCCTGGCGGGGGTAGCGGGTACGAGCAGTACTTC; CDR3: CASSPGGGSGYEQYF
J: TRBJ2-1; size: NA; V: TRBV7-3; D: NA; DNA: TGTGCCAGCAGTCGGGGCGGGGAGGGGGGGTCGAATGAGCAGTTCTTC; CDR3: CASSRGGEGGSNEQFF
J: TRBJ2-5; size: few; V: TRBV7-3; D: NA; DNA: TGTGCCAGCAGCTTAATGATGGGGGGGACCCAGTACTTC; CDR3: CASSLMMGGTQYF
J: TRBJ1-1; size: NA; V: TRBV5-1; D: NA; DNA: TGCGCCAGCAGTTTTACAGCGAACACTGAAGCTTTCTTT; CDR3: CASSFTANTEAFF
J: TRBJ2-5; size: NA; V: TRBV19; D: TRBD1; DNA: TGTGCCAGTAGCTACTCCGACAGGGGGCTTGGGGAGACCCAGTACTTC; CDR3: CASSYSDRGLGETQYF
J: TRBJ2-2; size: once; V: TRBV4-1; D: TRBD1; DNA: TGCGCCAGCAGCCCACAGGGGGCGCGATCCAGAACCGGGGAGCTGTTTTTT; CDR3: CASSPQGARSRTGELFF
J: TRBJ2-5; size: NA; V: TRBV6-5; D: TRBD2; DNA: TGTGCCAGCAGTACCCGACTAGCGGGAGAAGAGACCCAGTACTTC; CDR3: CASSTRLAGEETQYF
J: TRBJ1-4; size: NA; V: TRBV3-1/TRBV3-2; D: NA; DNA: TGTGCCAGCAGCCTCGGACAGCCAGAAACACTGTTTTTT; CDR3: CASSLGQPETLFF
J: TRBJ2-7; size: once; V: TRBV3-1/TRBV3-2; D: TRBD1; DNA: TGTGCCAGCAGCCAAGATCTACAGGGGGCTTCCTACGAGCAGTACTTC; CDR3: CASSQDLQGASYEQYF
J: TRBJ2-3; size: NA; V: TRBV9; D: TRBD1; DNA: TGTGCCAGCAGCGTGAACAGGGGGCAGACTACAGATACGCAGTATTTT; CDR3: CASSVNRGQTTDTQYF